This passage covers 10 T cell receptor beta chains from one sample sequenced in a study of siplizumab effects on memory and regulatory T cells. The method was immunoSEQ multiplex PCR; TCRdb's version includes in-frame clones alone and lacks a portion of them. The sample contains about 50,000 clones, around 98% of which appear only once. The sample consisted of naive CD8+ T cells sorted from blood. The receptor source for this set is a human donor in good health.

This clone occurred once. The chain recombines TRBV19 with TRBJ2-2; maybe TRBD2 (6 bases). The V and J ends lost 8 bases and 7 bases respectively, with 11 bases between them. There are 12 residues in the CDR3. Germline CDR1 is LNHDA and CDR2 is SQIVND (reference sequence). The chain's CDR3 is CASPSAVGELFF. The CDR3 DNA follows: TGTGCCAGTCCTAGCGCCGTCGGGGAGCTGTTTTTT.

The chain has TRBV5-6 and TRBJ2-1; unclear D gene. CDR1 and CDR2 from the germline V gene are SGHDT and YYEEEE. CDR3 size: 11 residues. The V gene lost 0 bases and the J gene lost 8 bases, with 3 bases spanning the gap. This CDR3 reads CASSLDYEQFF. The CDR3 bases are TGTGCCAGCAGCTTGGATTATGAGCAGTTCTTC.

CDR3 nucleotides: TGTGCCAGCAGCGCCCCGACTAGCGGGAGTGGAAATGAGCAGTTCTTC. As protein: CASSAPTSGSGNEQFF. The chain employs TRBV9 and TRBJ2-1, with TRBD2 identical over 12 bases. After removal of 3 bases from V and 7 bases from J, the junction contained 8 bases not matched to a gene. The CDR3 is 16 amino acids. Germline V CDR1 and CDR2: SGDLS, YYNGEE.

The sample holds one count of this clone. The J gene is TRBJ1-4, the V gene TRBV19; D might be TRBD1 (5 bases). CDR1 is LNHDA and CDR2 is SQIVND in the germline V gene (reference sequence). CDR3 length: 15 amino acids. The ends were cut back, 4 bases at V and 5 bases at J, with 14 bases in the middle. CDR3 amino acids: CASSSLRDPNEKLFF. The CDR3 region has the DNA TGTGCCAGTAGTAGCCTCCGGGACCCGAATGAAAAACTGTTTTTT. Filled out from reference TRBV19 and TRBJ1-4, the complete variable domain reads DGGITQSPKYLFRKEGQNVTLSCEQNLNHDAMYWYRQDPGQGLRLIYYSQIVNDFQKGDIAEGYSVSREKKESFPLTVTSAQKNPTAFYLCASSSLRDPNEKLFFGSGTQLSVL.

The J gene is TRBJ2-3, the V gene TRBV5-6, with D possibly TRBD2 on 6 matching bases. Trimming stripped 0 bases from V and 14 bases from J, with 16 bases between. The CDR3 is made up of 13 amino acids. Germline CDR1 and CDR2: SGHDT and YYEEEE. CDR3 sequence (DNA): TGTGCCAGCAGCTTGGAGGGCGGGGTCCATTGGTATTTT. It yields the protein CASSLEGGVHWYF. Using reference TRBV5-6 and TRBJ2-3 for the parts outside the CDR3, the full variable domain is DAGVTQSPTHLIKTRGQQVTLRCSPKSGHDTVSWYQQALGQGPQFIFQYYEEEERQRGNFPDRFSGHQFPNYSSELNVNALLLGDSALYLCASSLEGGVHWYFGPGTRLTVL.

This chain uses TRBV7-6 with TRBJ2-3, with TRBD2 identical over 12 bases. This CDR3 is 18 amino acids long. With 3 bases clipped from V and 3 bases from J, the junction kept 10 bases outside the gene matches. Germline V lookup: CDR1 SGHVS, CDR2 FNYEAQ. CDR3: CASSFALAGGPRTDTQYF. The CDR3 DNA sequence: TGTGCCAGCAGCTTTGCTCTAGCGGGAGGGCCAAGAACAGATACGCAGTATTTT.

V is TRBV29-1 and J is TRBJ2-7; D ambiguous. V lost 4 bases and J lost 1, with 5 bases in between. The CDR3 loop spans 11 amino acids. Per germline, CDR1 SQVTM and CDR2 ANQGSEA. CDR3 in DNA: TGCAGCGTTGTTGTTTCCTACGAGCAGTACTTC. Translating it yields CSVVVSYEQYF.

This clone was counted a single time. The chain joins TRBV25-1 to TRBJ2-1; weak D call: TRBD2 (6 bases). The germline V and J ends were trimmed by 1 base and 7 bases, with 20 bases remaining between them. Germline V gene data show CDR1 as MGHDK and CDR2 as SYGVNS. This CDR3 is built from 17 residues. This CDR3 reads CASSEFDGLLGRNEQFF. CDR3 sequence (DNA): TGTGCCAGCAGTGAATTCGACGGGCTCCTCGGGAGAAATGAGCAGTTCTTC.

The chain uses TRBV6-5 and TRBJ2-7; maybe TRBD1 (6 bases). This CDR3 is 12 amino acids long. Germline CDR1 is MNHEY and CDR2 is SVGAGI. The ends were cut back, 6 bases at V and 6 bases at J, with 12 bases in the middle. CDR3 sequence reads: CASRSTGSEQYF. CDR3 DNA: TGTGCCAGCAGATCAACAGGGTCCGAGCAGTACTTC.

This clone has a single count. The chain is built from TRBV4-1 and TRBJ2-3; D gene ambiguous. Per germline, CDR1 MGHRA and CDR2 YSYEKL. V lost 4 bases, J lost 3 bases, and 8 bases lay in between. CDR3 length: 13 amino acids. The CDR3 bases are TGCGCCAGCAGCCGCCTTAATACAGATACGCAGTATTTT. This translates into CASSRLNTDTQYF.